The source of this T cell receptor (beta chain) is a study of blood T cell repertoires in COVID-19. About the study: There were acute and convalescent COVID-19 samples, and they came from the United States, Italy and Spain. PBMCs, B-cell-depleted T cells, or T cells were the source of the cDNA or gDNA that made up the material.

Authors' methods: Reference gene primers were amplified, and this amplification served to estimate nucleated cell counts. Clones were read by immunoSEQ multiplex PCR, and TCRdb kept only the in-frame ones, dropping some. The V and J calls and clone size come from that table; D and trimming were worked out from the DNA. The sample has tens of thousands of clones, around 79% seen once; the top ten hold around 10%. This CDR3 region has 16 residues. Germline CDR1 reads SGHRS; CDR2 reads YFSETQ. V dropped 0 bases and J dropped 9; count of bases not matched to a gene: 10. The chain uses TRBV5-1 and TRBJ2-2; 8 bases line up with TRBD1. Material: peripheral blood. This clonotype was sampled from a human donor in a cohort sampled during active COVID-19. The CDR3 sequence: CASSLAPGQGRRELFF. CDR3 nucleotide sequence: TGCGCCAGCAGCTTGGCCCCCGGACAGGGTCGTCGGGAGCTGTTTTTT. The entire variable domain, with the rest obtained from reference TRBV5-1 and TRBJ2-2, is as follows: KAGVTQTPRYLIKTRGQQVTLSCSPISGHRSVSWYQQTPGQGLQFLFEYFSETQRNKGNFPGRFSGRQFSNSRSEMNVSTLELGDSALYLCASSLAPGQGRRELFFGEGSRLTVL.